This TCR beta chain is drawn from a study of shared clonotypes between healthy human individuals. This clone has just one count. Other DNA sequences in the same sample also yield this CDR3. Per the germline V gene, CDR1 is SEHNR and CDR2 is FQNEAQ (reference sequence). The trim removed 5 bases at V and 2 bases at J, leaving 9 bases unmatched. This CDR3 has 16 residues. The method was immunoSEQ multiplex PCR; TCRdb's version includes in-frame clones alone and lacks a portion of them. This table has over 1.4 million clones, roughly 96% appearing once. V and J are TRBV7-9 and TRBJ1-5, with TRBD1 identical over 7 bases. The source is a man aged 25-40 years in good health. Sequencing was performed on naive CD4+ T cells sorted from blood. The subset denotes: CD45RA+ positively selected. The DNA of the CDR3 is TGTGCCAGCAGCCGATCAGGGGGTGTACGCAATCAGCCCCAGCATTTT. Protein product: CASSRSGGVRNQPQHF.